The rows below give T cell receptor beta chains drawn from one sample of a study of beta chain features in type 1 diabetes. Profiling relied on immunoSEQ multiplex PCR, and the TCRdb table lists in-frame clones only, not all of them. The data contain hundreds of thousands of clones, around 15% of them singletons. What was sequenced was naive CD4+ T cells from blood. The source is a man aged 18 to 30 with type 1 diabetes. CDR3s include the opening cysteine and the closing phenylalanine or tryptophan. The D gene is left open where the match is weak. The size of a clone is reported for some rows only, either as once, few or many, or as a class for expanded clones.

d_call,clone_size,j_call,v_call,cdr3_nt,cdr3_aa
.,few,TRBJ1-5,TRBV23-1,TGCGCCAGCAGACCCCCGGCAGTCTCTAGCAATCAGCCCCAGCATTTT,CASRPPAVSSNQPQHF
.,.,TRBJ2-2,TRBV29-1,TGCAGCGGTGGGAGACTAGGCACCGGGGAGCTGTTTTTT,CSGGRLGTGELFF
.,.,TRBJ2-5,TRBV5-4,TGTGCCAGCAGCTCACAGAACGCCCAGGAGACCCAGTACTTC,CASSSQNAQETQYF
.,few,TRBJ2-1,TRBV7-9,TGTGCCAGCAGCTTAGGTCTTGATGCCTACAATGAGCAGTTCTTC,CASSLGLDAYNEQFF
.,.,TRBJ1-3,TRBV7-8,TGTGCCAGCAGCTTAGACAGGAGCCTCTCTGGAAACACCATATATTTT,CASSLDRSLSGNTIYF
.,.,TRBJ2-7,TRBV12-5,TGTGCTAGTGCCCGGGGAGCTTACGAGCAGTACTTC,CASARGAYEQYF
TRBD1,.,TRBJ2-7,TRBV5-1,TGCGCCAGCCGAAACCCGACAGGGTTCTACGAGCAGTACTTC,CASRNPTGFYEQYF
.,few,TRBJ1-5,TRBV4-2,TGTGCCAGCAGCCAAGATCGGGGGCCGGGACAGCCCCAGCATTTT,CASSQDRGPGQPQHF
.,.,TRBJ1-4,TRBV30,TGTGCCTGGAGTGGGACGCCCAATGAAAAACTGTTTTTT,CAWSGTPNEKLFF
.,.,TRBJ2-5,TRBV18,TGTGCCAGCTCACCACCGGATCCTGAGGAGACCCAGTACTTC,CASSPPDPEETQYF
TRBD2,.,TRBJ2-5,TRBV11-3,TGTGCCAGCAGCCCGTCGAGGGTAGCGGGGGTGGAGACCCAGTACTTC,CASSPSRVAGVETQYF
TRBD1,.,TRBJ2-7,TRBV7-6,TGTGCCAGCAGCTTAGGACAGGGGGGGACCTACGAGCAGTACTTC,CASSLGQGGTYEQYF
.,few,TRBJ2-1,TRBV5-1,TGCGCCAGCAGCTCCGCCAGTGGTAGCGGTTCCTACAATGAGCAGTTCTTC,CASSSASGSGSYNEQFF
.,few,TRBJ1-2,TRBV7-9,TGTGCCAGCAGCACGGGACCTTCGTTGGACTATGGCTACACCTTC,CASSTGPSLDYGYTF
.,.,TRBJ2-7,TRBV6-1,TGTGCCAGCAGTGCTTATGACGAGCAGTACTTC,CASSAYDEQYF
.,.,TRBJ1-1,TRBV5-1,TGCGCCAGCAGCGAACGGACTGGGGACACTGAAGCTTTCTTT,CASSERTGDTEAFF
TRBD1,.,TRBJ2-6,TRBV6-5,TGTGCCAGCAGAGATACAGGGGCTGGGGCCAACGTCCTGACTTTC,CASRDTGAGANVLTF
.,few,TRBJ1-5,TRBV30,TGTGCCTGGAGTATCGAGGGGAATCAGCCCCAGCATTTT,CAWSIEGNQPQHF
TRBD2,.,TRBJ2-3,TRBV10-3,TGTGCCACCGCCGGGGGGGACACAGATACGCAGTATTTT,CATAGGDTDTQYF
.,.,TRBJ1-1,TRBV7-9,TGTGCCAGCACCCGACGCGACACTGAAGCTTTCTTT,CASTRRDTEAFF
TRBD1,few,TRBJ1-5,TRBV13,TGTGCCAGCAGCTTTTCCCACGTGGGGACAGGGGTTCAGCCCCAGCATTTT,CASSFSHVGTGVQPQHF
.,.,TRBJ2-1,TRBV2,TGTGCCAGCAGTTCCCAGGGGCTCTCCTACAATGAGCAGTTCTTC,CASSSQGLSYNEQFF
.,.,TRBJ1-1,TRBV30,TGTGCCTGGATGGGTACGGGTGCTTTCTTT,CAWMGTGAFF
.,.,TRBJ1-6,TRBV2,TGTGCCAGCAGTCCAACGGGTTGGGCCCCAAGAATGACCCTCCACTTT,CASSPTGWAPRMTLHF
.,few,TRBJ2-3,TRBV25-1,TGTGCCAGCAGTGAATATCGGCAGGGGTTCACAGATACGCAGTATTTT,CASSEYRQGFTDTQYF
TRBD2,.,TRBJ2-2,TRBV28,TGTGCCAGCAGTTTATCTGGCGGGGGAGGTGGCACCGGGGAGCTGTTTTTT,CASSLSGGGGGTGELFF
.,few,TRBJ1-3,TRBV6-5,TGTGCCAGCAGTGCGAGTGGAAACACCATATATTTT,CASSASGNTIYF
.,.,TRBJ2-5,TRBV10-3,TGTGCCATCAGTGGGACTTCGCAAGAGACCCAGTACTTC,CAISGTSQETQYF
.,few,TRBJ2-1,TRBV14,TGTGCCAGCAGCCACCCTCCCAATGAGCAGTTCTTC,CASSHPPNEQFF
.,.,TRBJ1-2,TRBV9,TGTGCCAGCAGTTCAGCGGGGAATAATGGCTACACCTTC,CASSSAGNNGYTF
.,.,TRBJ1-2,TRBV7-2,TGTGCCAGCAGCTTAGAGGGCGGCGGAGACTATGGCTACACCTTC,CASSLEGGGDYGYTF
.,.,TRBJ1-4,TRBV15,TGTGCCACCAGCAGAGATCCAGGGGTTGGAGAAAAACTGTTTTTT,CATSRDPGVGEKLFF
TRBD1,few,TRBJ1-2,TRBV18,TGTGCCAGCTCACCGTTCCTGGGGACAGGGAACTATGGCTACACCTTC,CASSPFLGTGNYGYTF
TRBD1,.,TRBJ1-5,TRBV5-1,TGCGCCAGCACCCGAAAAGGGGGCGAACAGCCCCAGCATTTT,CASTRKGGEQPQHF
.,few,TRBJ2-1,TRBV5-1,TGCGCCAGCAGCCCGAGGGGCTACAATGAGCAGTTCTTC,CASSPRGYNEQFF
.,few,TRBJ1-1,TRBV14,TGTGCCAGCAGCCAAGATTGGAAAGGGAACACTGAAGCTTTCTTT,CASSQDWKGNTEAFF
TRBD1,.,TRBJ2-7,TRBV30,TGTGCCTGTCCGGGACAGGGGATGGAAGAGCAGTACTTC,CACPGQGMEEQYF
.,.,TRBJ1-1,TRBV6-5,TGTGCCAGCAGTTACTCAACGGGACGGCGAGCTTTCTTT,CASSYSTGRRAFF
.,few,TRBJ1-5,TRBV7-9,TGTGCCAGCAGCTTAGAGGGTTTCAGCAATCAGCCCCAGCATTTT,CASSLEGFSNQPQHF
TRBD2,.,TRBJ2-2,TRBV15,TGTGCCACCAGCCGGGAGGCCCCGGGGCCCAAGACCGGGGAGCTGTTTTTT,CATSREAPGPKTGELFF
.,few,TRBJ1-2,TRBV7-9,TGTGCCAGCAGCTTTGTCCCCCCCAGGGTGGGCTATGGCTACACCTTC,CASSFVPPRVGYGYTF
.,.,TRBJ1-1,TRBV19,TGTGCCAGTAGTAGGCAGTTCCTGAACACTGAAGCTTTCTTT,CASSRQFLNTEAFF
.,few,TRBJ2-3,TRBV5-1,TGCGCCAGCAGCCCCGGGACTGGCGGAGGAGATACGCAGTATTTT,CASSPGTGGGDTQYF
.,.,TRBJ2-5,TRBV4-1,TGCGCCAGCAGCCAAGTCAGGGGACAAGAGACCCAGTACTTC,CASSQVRGQETQYF
.,few,TRBJ1-2,TRBV15,TGTGCCACCAGCAGATTCCCAGGGGTCGGCTCGGGCTACACCTTC,CATSRFPGVGSGYTF
TRBD1,.,TRBJ2-3,TRBV11-1,TGTGCCAGCAGCTACGGACAGGGGCGCACAGATACGCAGTATTTT,CASSYGQGRTDTQYF
.,few,TRBJ2-3,TRBV19,TGTGCCAGTAGTAGTGCCGGGGATACGCAGTATTTT,CASSSAGDTQYF
.,.,TRBJ2-7,TRBV18,TGTGCCAGCTCACCTGGGTCAGGCGATACCTACGAGCAGTACTTC,CASSPGSGDTYEQYF
TRBD1,.,TRBJ2-7,TRBV7-9,TGTGCCAGCAGCTACGGACAGGGGGGTCTCTACGAGCAGTACTTC,CASSYGQGGLYEQYF
.,.,TRBJ1-1,TRBV28,TGTGCCAGCAGCCTCCTCAACACTGAAGCTTTCTTT,CASSLLNTEAFF
.,.,TRBJ1-2,TRBV7-2,TGTGCCAGCAGCTTATCCAGGTTAAACTATGGCTACACCTTC,CASSLSRLNYGYTF
TRBD1,.,TRBJ2-7,TRBV6-1,TGTGCCATCCGGCGTTCACAGGGGGTACACGAGCAGTACTTC,CAIRRSQGVHEQYF
TRBD2,.,TRBJ2-5,TRBV25-1,TGTGCCAGCAGTGAAGGGGCGGGGGTCCTAGAGACCCAGTACTTC,CASSEGAGVLETQYF